This is a list of T cell receptor beta chains from one sample in a study of T cell responses to AZD1222 COVID-19 vaccine. Sequencing used immunoSEQ multiplex PCR; TCRdb keeps in-frame clones, though not all of them. Of some 140,000 clones listed, roughly nine tenths were seen once; the top ten hold roughly 5%. The starting material was peripheral blood, obtained on day 0 of MenACWY control vaccination. Receptor source: an adult in good health. The CDR3 runs from the conserved cysteine through the conserved F or W. D genes are given only for firm matches. Rows may omit the clone size; those that give it use once, few, many or a size class.

abundance,v_gene,d_gene,j_gene,CDR3nt,CDR3aa
once,TRBV3-1/TRBV3-2,-,TRBJ2-7,TGTGCCAGCAGCCAAGATGTTGGCGAGCAGTACTTC,CASSQDVGEQYF
-,TRBV28,TRBD1,TRBJ2-7,TGTGCCAGCAGTTTAATGGGACAGGTTAGATTC,CASSLMGQVRF
-,TRBV11-2,-,TRBJ1-6,TGTGCCAGCAGCTTAGGCCGGGACTTGTCAAATTCACCCCTCCACTTT,CASSLGRDLSNSPLHF
-,TRBV4-1,-,TRBJ2-1,TGCGCCAGCAGCCAAGGTCCGTACGGCTATGAGCAGTTCTTC,CASSQGPYGYEQFF
-,TRBV6-4,-,TRBJ2-7,TGTGCCAGCAGTGATTACACATTCTACGAGCAGTACTTC,CASSDYTFYEQYF
-,TRBV18,TRBD1,TRBJ1-3,TGTGCCAGCTCACTGGACAGGGGACGTGGAAACACCATATATTTT,CASSLDRGRGNTIYF
-,TRBV7-2,TRBD1,TRBJ2-5,TGTGCCAGCAGCAAGCGTGGGGCTTGGGACAGTAAAGAGACCCAGTACTTC,CASSKRGAWDSKETQYF
-,TRBV5-1,-,TRBJ2-3,TGCGCCAGCAGCTTGGGCCACCCTAGCACAGATACGCAGTATTTT,CASSLGHPSTDTQYF
-,TRBV2,-,TRBJ2-7,TGTGCCAGCTCTCCTGAACTCCTGGCCTCCTACGAGCAGTACTTC,CASSPELLASYEQYF
-,TRBV5-1,TRBD2,TRBJ2-5,TGCGCCAGCAGCCCCCTCGGCGCTAGCGGGGGGGAAGAGACCCAGTACTTC,CASSPLGASGGEETQYF
-,TRBV14,TRBD1,TRBJ1-6,TGTGCCAGCAGCCAGCCCGGGACAGGGACTAATCCCTATAATTCACCCCTCCACTTT,CASSQPGTGTNPYNSPLHF
-,TRBV18,-,TRBJ1-3,TGTGCCAGCTCACCATCGGGACTGCACTCTGGAAACACCATATATTTT,CASSPSGLHSGNTIYF
-,TRBV5-4,TRBD1,TRBJ1-4,TGTGCCAGCAGCTCGGGACAGTTTAATGAAAAACTGTTTTTT,CASSSGQFNEKLFF
-,TRBV7-9,-,TRBJ1-6,TGTGCCAGCAGCGCGACCTCCAGGGTTAATTCACCCCTCCACTTT,CASSATSRVNSPLHF
-,TRBV10-3,-,TRBJ2-1,TGTGCCAGCCGGTGGGGTGGGGATGAGCAGTTCTTC,CASRWGGDEQFF
-,TRBV5-1,-,TRBJ2-3,TGCGCCAGCAGCTTGCAAACAGATACGCAGTATTTT,CASSLQTDTQYF
few,TRBV7-8,-,TRBJ1-2,TGTGCCAGCAGCCCAGGATTGGGCTATGGCTACACCTTC,CASSPGLGYGYTF
-,TRBV15,-,TRBJ2-3,TGTGCCACCAGCAGAGCTTACGGGGTCACAGATACGCAGTATTTT,CATSRAYGVTDTQYF
few,TRBV2,TRBD1,TRBJ1-5,TGTGCCAGCAGCGGTACAGTATCCGGGACAGATAGCAATCAGCCCCAGCATTTT,CASSGTVSGTDSNQPQHF
-,TRBV6-5,TRBD1,TRBJ1-3,TGTGCCATCGCGGGGGACAGGGGCTATCTCGGCACCATATATTTT,CAIAGDRGYLGTIYF
-,TRBV9,TRBD1,TRBJ1-2,TGTGCCAGCAGCGTAGACAGGGGTAACTATGGCTACACCTTC,CASSVDRGNYGYTF
-,TRBV5-1,-,TRBJ2-2,TGCGCCAGCAGCTTGGACAGGGTCACCGGGGAGCTGTTTTTT,CASSLDRVTGELFF
-,TRBV6-4,TRBD1,TRBJ1-1,TGTGCCAGCAGTGACAAGGGGGCAAACACTGAAGCTTTCTTT,CASSDKGANTEAFF
-,TRBV11-2,-,TRBJ2-5,TGTGCCAGCAGCCTCGTTAGCGAGACCCAGTACTTC,CASSLVSETQYF
-,TRBV7-2,-,TRBJ1-1,TGTGCCAGCAGCGCCCGGGGGAGGGTAACTGAAGCTTTCTTT,CASSARGRVTEAFF
-,TRBV29-1,-,TRBJ1-2,TGCAGCGTTGAAGGGCAGTTCAAGGGAGGCTACACCTTC,CSVEGQFKGGYTF
-,TRBV6-5,-,TRBJ2-7,TGTGCCAGCAGTTACGATCGGGGTATGTACGAGCAGTACTTC,CASSYDRGMYEQYF
-,TRBV7-9,TRBD1,TRBJ2-7,TGTGCCAGCAGCTCGGGACAGGGGGCGTACGAGCAGTACTTC,CASSSGQGAYEQYF
-,TRBV11-2,-,TRBJ1-2,TGTGCCAGCAGCTTAAATACAGGTCACTATGGCTACACCTTC,CASSLNTGHYGYTF
-,TRBV28,-,TRBJ1-1,TGTGCCAGCAGTCAACCGGGGGGTATCGCTGAAGCTTTCTTT,CASSQPGGIAEAFF
-,TRBV5-4,-,TRBJ2-2,TGTGCCAGCAGCCTACAGGGGACTAACACCGGGGAGCTGTTTTTT,CASSLQGTNTGELFF
few,TRBV7-2,-,TRBJ2-7,TGTGCCAGCAGCTTTGCAGTCTCCTACGAGCAGTACTTC,CASSFAVSYEQYF
-,TRBV5-4,-,TRBJ1-2,TGTGCCAGCAGCTTGAGTGCGTCCTATGGCTACACCTTC,CASSLSASYGYTF
-,TRBV18,-,TRBJ1-2,TGTGCCAGCTCACCACGAAGGACAGAATATGGCTACACCTTC,CASSPRRTEYGYTF
-,TRBV11-2,TRBD1,TRBJ1-2,TGTGCCAGCAGCCACGGTGGACAGGGGGAGATAGCTAACTATGGCTACACCTTC,CASSHGGQGEIANYGYTF
once,TRBV21-1,-,TRBJ2-3,TGTGCCAGCTGGCGACCGGGACTAGCGGGGGCCGGGAACCGCGATACGCAGTATTTT,CASWRPGLAGAGNRDTQYF
-,TRBV13,-,TRBJ1-1,TGTGCCAGCAGGCGAACAGTGAACACTGAAGCTTTCTTT,CASRRTVNTEAFF
-,TRBV11-2,-,TRBJ1-2,TGTGCCAGCAGCCTCTTGACCGGGGGGCGGGCTGGCTACACCTTC,CASSLLTGGRAGYTF
-,TRBV11-3,TRBD2,TRBJ2-7,TGTGCCAGCAGCTTAGAACTAGCGGGAGGACCCGAGCAGTACTTC,CASSLELAGGPEQYF
-,TRBV3-1/TRBV3-2,-,TRBJ2-1,TGTGCCAGCAGCCAAGGGGGAGGCAGCTCCTACAATGAGCAGTTCTTC,CASSQGGGSSYNEQFF
-,TRBV5-1,TRBD2,TRBJ2-2,TGCGCCAGCAGCTTGGAAGCGGGGGGCTACACCGGGGAGCTGTTTTTT,CASSLEAGGYTGELFF
-,TRBV5-1,-,TRBJ1-4,TGCGCCAGCAGCTTGGACGGGACCCCTGGGGAAAAACTGTTTTTT,CASSLDGTPGEKLFF